The 23 T cell receptor beta chains listed next were all sequenced from one sample in a study of T cells in Graves' hyperthyroidism and ophthalmopathy. Template material for amplifying TCR beta CDR3 regions consisted of RNA transcripts. During a first-round RT-PCR of the TCR CDR3, the HTBI primer set was used. A single record per CDR3 protein comes from TCRdb applying MiXCR to the multiplex PCR reads. The sample contains under 400,000 distinct CDR3 sequences, around 13% of which appear only once. The sample comprised blood. These receptors originate from a young woman with Graves' hyperthyroidism.

Of note for this clonotype: Compared with germline, one end of the junction differs, possibly owing to a read error. The J gene is TRBJ1-4, the V gene TRBV28, with D hard to call. The germline V gene encodes CDR1 MDHEN and CDR2 SYDVKM. The CDR3 is 11 residues long. The CDR3 DNA reads as TGTGCCAGCGGTTTATTGGGAAAACTGTTTTTT. Encoded protein: CASGLLGKLFF.

This clonotype was counted at least ten times. The chain recombines TRBV20-1 with TRBJ2-3; 8 bases agree with TRBD2. CDR1 and CDR2 from the germline V gene are DFQATT and SNEGSKA (reference sequence). V lost 4 bases, J lost 2 bases, and 8 bases stayed unmatched. The CDR3 length is 15 residues. The CDR3 region is CSATRLASDTDTQYF. The CDR3 DNA sequence: TGCAGTGCTACAAGACTAGCGAGCGACACAGATACGCAGTATTTT.

This clonotype was seen many times. The rearrangement joins TRBV27 to TRBJ2-1; D assignment may be TRBD1 or TRBD2 (6 bases each). V lost 3 bases, J lost 6 bases, and 18 bases lay in between. Germline values: CDR1 MNHEY, CDR2 SMNVEV (reference sequence). The CDR3 has 16 residues. In DNA form, the CDR3 reads TGTGCCAGCAGTTTTCCCCCCCGGGGGCGATCCAATGAGCAGTTCTTC. This sequence encodes CASSFPPRGRSNEQFF.

This clonotype was detected ten times or more. The genes are TRBV5-1 and TRBJ2-2; TRBD2 matches at 8 bases. The V segment lost 6 bases and the J segment 1 base; nucleotides outside the gene matches: 8. CDR3 length equals 16 residues. Per the germline V gene, CDR1 is SGHRS and CDR2 is YFSETQ. The CDR3: CASTPRGGMNTGELFF. In DNA form, the CDR3 reads TGCGCCAGCACCCCTCGCGGGGGGATGAACACCGGGGAGCTGTTTTTT.

This clonotype was counted at least ten times. This chain joins TRBV5-1 and TRBJ2-1, with TRBD2 as a possible D gene (6 bases). The CDR3 spans 13 residues. The germline gives CDR1 SGHRS, CDR2 YFSETQ. V was cut by 6 bases and J by 6 bases, with 13 bases left in between. CDR3 DNA: TGCGCCAGCACTAGCGAGGTCGGCAATGAGCAGTTCTTC. It is translated as CASTSEVGNEQFF.

This clonotype was counted ten times or more. The rearrangement joins TRBV7-2 to TRBJ1-2; D may be TRBD1 (5 bases). Trimming cost V 5 bases and J 5 bases, with 12 bases left between them. Germline V gene data show CDR1 as SGHTA and CDR2 as FQGNSA. The CDR3 length is 13 residues. CDR3 protein: CASSETGVYGYTF. The CDR3 nucleotides are TGTGCCAGCAGCGAGACGGGGGTATATGGCTACACCTTC.

This clonotype was picked up many times. The chain has TRBV12-3 or TRBV12-4 and TRBJ1-1, with 7 bases matching TRBD1. Trimming took 6 bases from V and 1 from J; bases not matched to a gene: 2. The CDR3 is made up of 13 amino acids. The chain's CDR3 is CASRDRENTEAFF. DNA for the CDR3: TGTGCCAGCAGAGACAGGGAGAACACTGAAGCTTTCTTT.

CDR3 region: CASRRRNSPLHF. The CDR3 bases are TGTGCCAGCAGACGGAGGAATTCACCCCTCCACTTT. The chain has TRBV11-2 and TRBJ1-6; D not resolved. The CDR3 length is 12 residues. Germline CDR1 and CDR2: SGHAT and FQNNGV. V dropped 6 bases and J dropped 7 bases, with 7 bases sitting between them.

This clonotype was seen ten or more times. The J gene is TRBJ1-1, the V gene TRBV2, with D unclear. V lost 1 base, J lost 5 bases, and 11 bases lay in between. Germline CDR1 SNHLY, CDR2 FYNNEI. This CDR3 spans 14 amino acids. The CDR3 coding sequence is TGTGCCAGCAGTGAAGAGGTCCAGAAGACTGAAGCTTTCTTT. Its protein is CASSEEVQKTEAFF. The full variable domain, its missing parts supplied by reference TRBV2 and TRBJ1-1, is EPEVTQTPSHQVTQMGQEVILRCVPISNHLYFYWYRQILGQKVEFLVSFYNNEISEKSEIFDDQFSVERPDGSNFTLKIRSTKLEDSAMYFCASSEEVQKTEAFFGQGTRLTVV.

The sample holds many counts of this clonotype. The chain links TRBV2 to TRBJ2-2; 7 nucleotides align to TRBD2. CDR1 and CDR2 (germline): SNHLY, FYNNEI. This CDR3 is 12 amino acids long. The V segment lost 6 bases and the J segment 7 bases; nucleotides outside the gene matches: 2. CDR3 DNA sequence: TGTGCCAGCAGGTCTAGCGGCGGGGAGCTGTTTTTT. Protein sequence: CASRSSGGELFF.

This rearrangement joins TRBV28 to TRBJ2-5; D might be TRBD1 (5 bases). Germline lookup yields CDR1 MDHEN and CDR2 SYDVKM. This CDR3 comprises 15 residues. V was clipped by 7 bases and J by 5 bases, with 20 bases between them. The DNA for the CDR3 is TGTGCCAGCAATCTCCTCCAGGGTATTCAGGAGACCCAGTACTTC. Translation gives CASNLLQGIQETQYF.

This clonotype came up many times. This chain links TRBV5-1 with TRBJ2-2, with 7 bases fitting TRBD1. Germline V gene data show CDR1 as SGHRS and CDR2 as YFSETQ. The length of the CDR3 is 13 residues. V trimming: 7 bases; J trimming: 3 bases; junction bases outside the gene matches: 3. The DNA of the CDR3 is TGCGCCAGCTGTCAGGGGGACACCGGGGAGCTGTTTTTT. Protein sequence: CASCQGDTGELFF.

This clonotype was observed a handful of times. The rearrangement uses TRBV5-1 and TRBJ2-3; the D is unclear. The germline gives CDR1 SGHRS, CDR2 YFSETQ. CDR3 length: 15 amino acids. Trimming took off 1 base at V and 3 bases at J, with 12 bases between the two ends. DNA for the CDR3: TGCGCCAGCAGCTTGATAGTGAGCAGGACAGATACGCAGTATTTT. This gives the protein CASSLIVSRTDTQYF.

The sample holds many counts of this clonotype. The V and J genes are TRBV28 and TRBJ2-7, with D possibly being TRBD2 (5 bases). Trimming cost V 2 bases and J 2 bases, with 13 bases left between them. Looked up from germline, CDR1 is MDHEN and CDR2 is SYDVKM. CDR3 size: 15 residues. This chain's CDR3 is CASSLLTGITYEQYF. Written as DNA, the CDR3 is TGTGCCAGCAGTTTACTCACCGGGATCACCTACGAGCAGTACTTC.

Regarding this clonotype: Since no conserved phenylalanine or tryptophan closes the CDR3, a read error is the likely cause. This chain uses TRBV18 with TRBJ1-2; no clear D. V lost 4 bases and J lost 0, with 3 bases in between. The CDR3 is 12 residues long. Germline CDR1 and CDR2: KGHSH and LQKENI. CDR3 residues: CASSQANYGYTL. CDR3 DNA: TGTGCCAGCTCACAGGCTAACTATGGCTACACCCTC.

The sample holds many counts of this clonotype. This chain's CDR3 is CATHTDTQYF. As DNA, the CDR3 is TGTGCCACCCACACAGATACGCAGTATTTT. The rearrangement joins TRBV27 to TRBJ2-3; D unclear. From germline, CDR1 is MNHEY and CDR2 SMNVEV (reference sequence). CDR3 length equals 10 residues. V lost 10 bases and J lost 2, with 4 bases in between.

In this sample, this clonotype turned up many times. The chain recombines TRBV11-2 with TRBJ2-1, with 10 bases that match TRBD2. The V gene's germline CDR1 is SGHAT and CDR2 FQNNGV. V gave up 1 base and J gave up 6 bases; unmatched junction bases: 3. The CDR3 has 15 residues. The CDR3 DNA reads as TGTGCCAGCAGCTTAGGCGGACTAGCGGTCAATGAGCAGTTCTTC. Translating it yields CASSLGGLAVNEQFF.

A few counts support this clonotype. This rearrangement joins TRBV6-1 to TRBJ2-2; TRBD1 agrees at 7 bases. Germline loops: CDR1 MNHNS, CDR2 SASEGT. The ends lost 6 bases at V and 1 base at J; junction bases unmatched: 5. The CDR3 consists of 15 residues. The CDR3 region is CASRSGTENTGELFF. The CDR3 DNA reads TGTGCCAGCAGGTCCGGGACAGAGAACACCGGGGAGCTGTTTTTT.

This clonotype came up a few times. J is TRBJ2-5 and V is TRBV6-1; tentatively, D is TRBD1 or TRBD2 (6 bases each). Germline CDR1 and CDR2: MNHNS and SASEGT. V was clipped by 6 bases and J by 9 bases, with 14 bases between them. The CDR3 loop spans 12 amino acids. CDR3 amino acids: CASSTGGVAQYF. In DNA, the CDR3 is TGTGCCAGCAGCACCGGGGGCGTGGCCCAGTACTTC.

At least ten counts were recorded for this clonotype. The chain couples TRBV11-1 to TRBJ2-5, with D perhaps matching TRBD1 (6 bases). Deletions cut 5 bases from V and 2 bases from J, with 12 bases between. Germline CDR1 and CDR2: SGHAT and FQDESV (reference sequence). The CDR3 is 14 amino acids. The CDR3 here is CASSPPDRQETQYF. The CDR3 nucleotides are TGTGCCAGCAGCCCACCGGACAGACAAGAGACCCAGTACTTC.

The genes are TRBV18 and TRBJ1-1, with D unresolved. V was pared by 8 bases and J by 0 bases, with 22 bases between. Germline V gene sequence: CDR1 KGHSH, CDR2 LQKENI. CDR3 length equals 17 residues. The CDR3 loop reads CASAPGQSFTMNTEAFF. The DNA for the CDR3 is TGTGCCAGCGCTCCGGGTCAAAGTTTTACCATGAACACTGAAGCTTTCTTT.

This clonotype was seen repeatedly, ten times or more. V is TRBV7-9 and J is TRBJ2-1, with TRBD2 matching over 7 bases. The V gene's germline CDR1 is SEHNR and CDR2 FQNEAQ (reference sequence). The CDR3 extends over 16 amino acids. Trimming took 2 bases from V and 6 from J; bases not matched to a gene: 10. CDR3 in DNA: TGTGCCAGCAGCTTATCCGGCGGGAGTCGGGTCAATGAGCAGTTCTTC. This translates into CASSLSGGSRVNEQFF.

The chain is built from TRBV9 and TRBJ2-7, with D perhaps matching TRBD1 or TRBD2 (7 bases each). The CDR3 runs to 15 residues. V was cut by 3 bases and J by 3 bases, with 16 bases left in between. Germline lookup yields CDR1 SGDLS and CDR2 YYNGEE. CDR3 DNA sequence: TGTGCCAGCAGCGAGGGGGCTAGCGGTGTCTACGAGCAGTACTTC. Its translation: CASSEGASGVYEQYF.